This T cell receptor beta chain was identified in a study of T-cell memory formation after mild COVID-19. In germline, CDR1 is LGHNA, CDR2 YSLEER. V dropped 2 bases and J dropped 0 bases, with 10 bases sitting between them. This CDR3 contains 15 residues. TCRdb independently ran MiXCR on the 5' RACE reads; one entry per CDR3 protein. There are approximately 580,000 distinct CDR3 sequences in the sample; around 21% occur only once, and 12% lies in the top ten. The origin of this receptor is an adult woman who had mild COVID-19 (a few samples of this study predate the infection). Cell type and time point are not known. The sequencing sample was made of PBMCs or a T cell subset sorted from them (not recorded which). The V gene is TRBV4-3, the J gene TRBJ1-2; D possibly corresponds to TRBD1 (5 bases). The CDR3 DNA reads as TGCGCCAGCAGCCAATCGGGGACCCCTAACTATGGCTACACCTTC. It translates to CASSQSGTPNYGYTF.